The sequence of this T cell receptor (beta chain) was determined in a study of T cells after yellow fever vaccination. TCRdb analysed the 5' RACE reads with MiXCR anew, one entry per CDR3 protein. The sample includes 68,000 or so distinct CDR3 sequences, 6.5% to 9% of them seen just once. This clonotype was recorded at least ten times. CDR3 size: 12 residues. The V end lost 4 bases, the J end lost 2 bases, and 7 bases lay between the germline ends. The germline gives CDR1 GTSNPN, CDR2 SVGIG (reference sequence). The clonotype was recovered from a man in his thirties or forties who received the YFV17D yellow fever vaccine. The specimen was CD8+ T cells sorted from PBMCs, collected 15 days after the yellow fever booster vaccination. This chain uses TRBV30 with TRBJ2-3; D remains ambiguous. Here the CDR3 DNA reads TGTGCCTGGAACCCGGACACAGATACGCAGTATTTT. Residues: CAWNPDTDTQYF.